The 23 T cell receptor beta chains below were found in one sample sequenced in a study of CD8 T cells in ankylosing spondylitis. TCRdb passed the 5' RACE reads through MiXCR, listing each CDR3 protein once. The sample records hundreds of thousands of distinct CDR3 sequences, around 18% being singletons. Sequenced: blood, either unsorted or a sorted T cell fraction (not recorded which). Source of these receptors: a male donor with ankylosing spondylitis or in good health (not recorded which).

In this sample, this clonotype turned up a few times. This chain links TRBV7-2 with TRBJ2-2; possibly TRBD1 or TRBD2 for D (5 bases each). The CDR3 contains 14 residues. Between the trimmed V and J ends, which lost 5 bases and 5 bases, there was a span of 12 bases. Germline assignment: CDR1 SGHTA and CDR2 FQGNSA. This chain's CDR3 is CASSLSWGTGELFF. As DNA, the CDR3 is TGTGCCAGCAGCCTCTCGTGGGGGACCGGGGAGCTGTTTTTT.

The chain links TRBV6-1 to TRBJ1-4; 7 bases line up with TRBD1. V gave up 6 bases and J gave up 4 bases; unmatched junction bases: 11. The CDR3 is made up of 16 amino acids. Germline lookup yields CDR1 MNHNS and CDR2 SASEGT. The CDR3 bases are TGTGCCAGCAGGGAGCCAACAGGGGCCAATAATGAAAAACTGTTTTTT. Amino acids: CASREPTGANNEKLFF.

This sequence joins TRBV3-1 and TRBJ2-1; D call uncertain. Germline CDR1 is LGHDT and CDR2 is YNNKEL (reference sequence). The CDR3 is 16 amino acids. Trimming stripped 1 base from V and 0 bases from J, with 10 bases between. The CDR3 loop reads CASSQVLRTSYNEQFF. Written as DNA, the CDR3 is TGTGCCAGCAGCCAAGTTTTGAGGACCTCCTACAATGAGCAGTTCTTC.

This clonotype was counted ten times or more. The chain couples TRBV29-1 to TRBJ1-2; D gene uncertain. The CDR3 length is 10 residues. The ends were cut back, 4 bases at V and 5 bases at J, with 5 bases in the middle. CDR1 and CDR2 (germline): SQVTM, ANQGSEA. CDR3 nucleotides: TGCAGCGTTGGTGGATATGGCTACACCTTC. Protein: CSVGGYGYTF.

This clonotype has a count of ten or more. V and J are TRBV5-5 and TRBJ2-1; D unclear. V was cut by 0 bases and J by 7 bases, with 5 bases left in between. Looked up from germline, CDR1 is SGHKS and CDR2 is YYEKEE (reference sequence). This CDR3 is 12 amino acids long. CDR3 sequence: CASSLGVNEQFF. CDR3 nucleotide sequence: TGTGCCAGCAGCTTGGGAGTGAATGAGCAGTTCTTC. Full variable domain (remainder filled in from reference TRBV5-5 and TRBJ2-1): DAGVTQSPTHLIKTRGQQVTLRCSPISGHKSVSWYQQVLGQGPQFIFQYYEKEERGRGNFPDRFSARQFPNYSSELNVNALLLGDSALYLCASSLGVNEQFFGPGTRLTVL.

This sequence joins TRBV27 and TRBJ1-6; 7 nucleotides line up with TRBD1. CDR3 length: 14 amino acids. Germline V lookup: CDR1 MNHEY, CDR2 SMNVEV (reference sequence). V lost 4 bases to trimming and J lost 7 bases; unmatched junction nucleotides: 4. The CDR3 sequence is CASSWPGQNSPLHF. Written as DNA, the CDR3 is TGTGCCAGCAGTTGGCCGGGACAGAATTCACCCCTCCACTTT.

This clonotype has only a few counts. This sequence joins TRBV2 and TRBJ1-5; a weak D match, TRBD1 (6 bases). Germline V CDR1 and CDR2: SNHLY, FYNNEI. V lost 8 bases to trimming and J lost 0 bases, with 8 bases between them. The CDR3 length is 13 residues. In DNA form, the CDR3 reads TGTGCCAGCCGACAGGTTAGCAATCAGCCCCAGCATTTT. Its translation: CASRQVSNQPQHF.

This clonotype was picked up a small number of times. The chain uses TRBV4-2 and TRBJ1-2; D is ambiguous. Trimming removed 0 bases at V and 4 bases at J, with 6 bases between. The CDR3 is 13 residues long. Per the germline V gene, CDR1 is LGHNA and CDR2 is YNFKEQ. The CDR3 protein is CASSQDGAYGYTF. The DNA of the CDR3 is TGTGCCAGCAGCCAAGATGGAGCCTATGGCTACACCTTC.

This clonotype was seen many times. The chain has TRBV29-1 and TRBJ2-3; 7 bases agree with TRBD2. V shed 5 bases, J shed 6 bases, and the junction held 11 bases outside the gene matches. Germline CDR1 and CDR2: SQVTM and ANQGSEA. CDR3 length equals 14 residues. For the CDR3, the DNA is TGCAGCGTTCGTCGGGAGGCATTTGCGGATACGCAGTATTTT. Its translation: CSVRREAFADTQYF.

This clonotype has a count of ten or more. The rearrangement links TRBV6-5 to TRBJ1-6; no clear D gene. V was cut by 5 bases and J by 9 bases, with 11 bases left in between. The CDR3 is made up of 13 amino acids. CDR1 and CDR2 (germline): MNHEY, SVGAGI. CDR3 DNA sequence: TGTGCCAGCAGTCACCCGATTGGTTCACCCCTCCACTTT. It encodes CASSHPIGSPLHF.

CDR3 sequence: CAISLEYLNEQFF. Written as DNA, the CDR3 is TGTGCCATCAGTCTGGAGTACCTCAATGAGCAGTTCTTC. The gene calls are TRBV10-3 and TRBJ2-1; unclear D gene. Germline CDR1 is ENHRY and CDR2 is SYGVKD. Trimming pared 5 bases from V and 6 bases from J, leaving 11 bases between. The CDR3 is made up of 13 amino acids.

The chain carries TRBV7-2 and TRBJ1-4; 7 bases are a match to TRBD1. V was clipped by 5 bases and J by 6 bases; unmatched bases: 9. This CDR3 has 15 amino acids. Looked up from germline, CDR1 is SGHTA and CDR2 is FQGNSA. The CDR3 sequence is CASSPGQATHEKLFF. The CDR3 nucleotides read TGTGCCAGCAGCCCTGGACAGGCAACGCATGAAAAACTGTTTTTT.

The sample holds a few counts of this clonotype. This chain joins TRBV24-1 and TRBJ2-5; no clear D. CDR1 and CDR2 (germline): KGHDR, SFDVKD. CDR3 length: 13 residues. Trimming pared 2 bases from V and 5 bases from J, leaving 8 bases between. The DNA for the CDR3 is TGTGCCACCAGTGATTGGGTTGCGGAGACCCAGTACTTC. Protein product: CATSDWVAETQYF.

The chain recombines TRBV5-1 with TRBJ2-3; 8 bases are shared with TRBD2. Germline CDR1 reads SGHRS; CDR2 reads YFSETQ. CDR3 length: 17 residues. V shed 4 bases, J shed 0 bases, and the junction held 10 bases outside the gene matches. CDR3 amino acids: CASSPTLTSVSTDTQYF. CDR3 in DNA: TGCGCCAGCAGCCCGACCCTGACTAGCGTCAGCACAGATACGCAGTATTTT. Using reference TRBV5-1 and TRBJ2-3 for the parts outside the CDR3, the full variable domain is KAGVTQTPRYLIKTRGQQVTLSCSPISGHRSVSWYQQTPGQGLQFLFEYFSETQRNKGNFPGRFSGRQFSNSRSEMNVSTLELGDSALYLCASSPTLTSVSTDTQYFGPGTRLTVL.

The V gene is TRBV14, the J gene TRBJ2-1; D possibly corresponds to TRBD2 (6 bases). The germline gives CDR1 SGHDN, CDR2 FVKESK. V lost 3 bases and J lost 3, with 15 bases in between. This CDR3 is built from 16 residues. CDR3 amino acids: CASSQDDGSFYNEQFF. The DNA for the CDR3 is TGTGCCAGCAGCCAGGATGACGGGAGTTTCTACAATGAGCAGTTCTTC.

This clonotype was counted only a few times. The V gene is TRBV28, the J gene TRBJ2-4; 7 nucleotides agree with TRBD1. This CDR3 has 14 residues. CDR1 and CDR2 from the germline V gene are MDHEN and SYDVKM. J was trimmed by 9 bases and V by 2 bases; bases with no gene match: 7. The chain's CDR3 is CASSLGDRSGIQYF. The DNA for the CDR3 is TGTGCCAGCAGTTTAGGGGACAGATCTGGCATTCAGTACTTC.

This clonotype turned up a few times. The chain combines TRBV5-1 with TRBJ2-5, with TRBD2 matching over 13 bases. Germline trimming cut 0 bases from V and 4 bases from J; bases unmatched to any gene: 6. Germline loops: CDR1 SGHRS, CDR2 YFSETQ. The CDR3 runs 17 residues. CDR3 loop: CASSLELAGGLSETQYF. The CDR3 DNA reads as TGCGCCAGCAGCTTGGAACTAGCGGGGGGGCTTTCAGAGACCCAGTACTTC. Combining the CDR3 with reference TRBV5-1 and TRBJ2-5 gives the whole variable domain KAGVTQTPRYLIKTRGQQVTLSCSPISGHRSVSWYQQTPGQGLQFLFEYFSETQRNKGNFPGRFSGRQFSNSRSEMNVSTLELGDSALYLCASSLELAGGLSETQYFGPGTRLLVL.

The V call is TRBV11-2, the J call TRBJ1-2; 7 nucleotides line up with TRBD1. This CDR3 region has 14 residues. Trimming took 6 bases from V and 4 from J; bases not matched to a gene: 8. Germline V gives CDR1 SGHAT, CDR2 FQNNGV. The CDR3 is CASSPTGVRYGYTF. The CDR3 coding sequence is TGTGCCAGCAGTCCCACAGGGGTACGCTATGGCTACACCTTC.

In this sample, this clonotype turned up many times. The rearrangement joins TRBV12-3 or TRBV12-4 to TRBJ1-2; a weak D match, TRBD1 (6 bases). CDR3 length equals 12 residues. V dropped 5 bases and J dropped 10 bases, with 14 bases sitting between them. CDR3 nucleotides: TGTGCCAGCAGTACGACAGGCCCTCACTACACCTTC. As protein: CASSTTGPHYTF.

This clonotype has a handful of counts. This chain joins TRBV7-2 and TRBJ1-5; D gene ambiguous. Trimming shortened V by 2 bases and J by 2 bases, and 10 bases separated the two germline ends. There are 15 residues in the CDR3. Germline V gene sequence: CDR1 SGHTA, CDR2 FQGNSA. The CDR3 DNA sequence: TGTGCCAGCAGCTTAATCCCAGCGGGCAATCAGCCCCAGCATTTT. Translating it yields CASSLIPAGNQPQHF. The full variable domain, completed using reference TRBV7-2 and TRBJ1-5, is GAGVSQSPSNKVTEKGKDVELRCDPISGHTALYWYRQSLGQGLEFLIYFQGNSAPDKSGLPSDRFSAERTGGSVSTLTIQRTQQEDSAVYLCASSLIPAGNQPQHFGDGTRLSIL.

CDR3 coding DNA: TGCAGCGGCGGGACACTAGCGGGCACAGATACGCAGTATTTT. Protein: CSGGTLAGTDTQYF. The V call is TRBV29-1, the J call TRBJ2-3; 8 positions match TRBD2. Germline V lookup: CDR1 SQVTM, CDR2 ANQGSEA. This CDR3 region has 14 residues. V dropped 7 bases and J dropped 1; count of bases not matched to a gene: 7.

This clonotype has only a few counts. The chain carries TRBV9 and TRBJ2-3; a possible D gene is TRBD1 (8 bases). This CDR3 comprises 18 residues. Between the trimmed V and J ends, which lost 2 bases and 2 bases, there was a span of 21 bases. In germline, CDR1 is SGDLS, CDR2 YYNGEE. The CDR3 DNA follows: TGTGCCAGCAGCGTTCGACAGGGGAGGGTTGAGGACACAGATACGCAGTATTTT. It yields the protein CASSVRQGRVEDTDTQYF.

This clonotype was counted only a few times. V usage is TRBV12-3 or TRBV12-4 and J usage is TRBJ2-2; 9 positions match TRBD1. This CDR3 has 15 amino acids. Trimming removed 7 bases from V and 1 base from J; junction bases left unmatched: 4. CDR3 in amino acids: CASKPGQGNTGELFF. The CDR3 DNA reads TGTGCCAGCAAACCGGGACAGGGGAACACCGGGGAGCTGTTTTTT.